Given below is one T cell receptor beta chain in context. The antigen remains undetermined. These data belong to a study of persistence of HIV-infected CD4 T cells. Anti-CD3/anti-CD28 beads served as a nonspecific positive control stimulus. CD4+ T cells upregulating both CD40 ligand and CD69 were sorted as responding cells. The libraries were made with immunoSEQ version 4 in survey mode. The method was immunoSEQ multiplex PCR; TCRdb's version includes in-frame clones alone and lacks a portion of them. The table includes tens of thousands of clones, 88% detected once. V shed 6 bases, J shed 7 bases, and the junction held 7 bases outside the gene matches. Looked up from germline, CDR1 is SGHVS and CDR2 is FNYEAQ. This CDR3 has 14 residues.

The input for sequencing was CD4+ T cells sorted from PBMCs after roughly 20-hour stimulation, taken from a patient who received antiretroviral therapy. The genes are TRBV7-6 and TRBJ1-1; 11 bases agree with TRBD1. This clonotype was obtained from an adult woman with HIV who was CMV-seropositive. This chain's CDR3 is CASRMDRGQGEAFF. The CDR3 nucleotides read TGTGCCAGCAGGATGGACAGGGGGCAGGGTGAAGCTTTCTTT. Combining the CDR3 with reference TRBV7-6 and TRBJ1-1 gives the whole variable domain GAGVSQSPRYKVTKRGQDVALRCDPISGHVSLYWYRQALGQGPEFLTYFNYEAQQDKSGLPNDRFSAERPEGSISTLTIQRTEQRDSAMYRCASRMDRGQGEAFFGQGTRLTVV.